This T cell receptor beta chain was observed in a study of shared clonotypes between healthy human individuals. In the study overall: CD4 naive and CD4 memory each took three plates per donor, while CD8 naive took two and CD8 memory one.

Clones were sequenced by immunoSEQ multiplex PCR, and TCRdb holds only the in-frame ones, with some missing. The sample has 1,100,000 or so clones, about 84% seen once. The source is a man younger than 35 in good health. Some clones in this sample may be carry-over from other donors' samples. Material for sequencing was memory CD4+ T cells from PBMCs. Sample subset: CD45RA-negative fraction.

The CDR3 DNA reads TGCAGCGTGGCCGGGACTAGCGGGAAAATAGAGACCCAGTACTTC. It encodes CSVAGTSGKIETQYF. This chain joins TRBV29-1 and TRBJ2-5, with 13 positions matching TRBD2. This CDR3 spans 15 amino acids. Trimming cost V 6 bases and J 4 bases; bases outside gene matches: 8. Germline V gene data show CDR1 as SQVTM and CDR2 as ANQGSEA.